The sequence of this T cell receptor (beta chain) was determined in a study of brain T cells in children with intractable seizures. Broader study findings: Pre- and post-surgery blood differed in depth, so pre-surgery absences may be undersampling.

TCRdb keeps only in-frame clones here, not all; method: immunoSEQ multiplex PCR. The repertoire has hundreds of thousands of clones, 93% of them found once; the top ten carry roughly 5.8%. Worth noting for this clone: No antigen is known for it.

Looked up from germline, CDR1 is LNHDA and CDR2 is SQIVND (reference sequence). The length of the CDR3 is 13 residues. Between the trimmed V and J ends, which lost 6 bases and 4 bases, there was a span of 9 bases. Time point of the sample: blood from clinic visit 5 months post-surgery; TSC patient then seizure free. Sequencing was limited to surgery cases with top T cell transcript signatures in brain tissue. The chain recombines TRBV19 with TRBJ2-2; perhaps TRBD1 as D (5 bases). The sample was peripheral blood, taken 4 to 5 months after surgery. The clonotype was recovered from a boy younger than two with tuberous sclerosis and intractable seizures. The CDR3 sequence: CASSYRLTGELFF. CDR3 sequence (DNA): TGTGCCAGTAGCTACAGGCTCACCGGGGAGCTGTTTTTT.